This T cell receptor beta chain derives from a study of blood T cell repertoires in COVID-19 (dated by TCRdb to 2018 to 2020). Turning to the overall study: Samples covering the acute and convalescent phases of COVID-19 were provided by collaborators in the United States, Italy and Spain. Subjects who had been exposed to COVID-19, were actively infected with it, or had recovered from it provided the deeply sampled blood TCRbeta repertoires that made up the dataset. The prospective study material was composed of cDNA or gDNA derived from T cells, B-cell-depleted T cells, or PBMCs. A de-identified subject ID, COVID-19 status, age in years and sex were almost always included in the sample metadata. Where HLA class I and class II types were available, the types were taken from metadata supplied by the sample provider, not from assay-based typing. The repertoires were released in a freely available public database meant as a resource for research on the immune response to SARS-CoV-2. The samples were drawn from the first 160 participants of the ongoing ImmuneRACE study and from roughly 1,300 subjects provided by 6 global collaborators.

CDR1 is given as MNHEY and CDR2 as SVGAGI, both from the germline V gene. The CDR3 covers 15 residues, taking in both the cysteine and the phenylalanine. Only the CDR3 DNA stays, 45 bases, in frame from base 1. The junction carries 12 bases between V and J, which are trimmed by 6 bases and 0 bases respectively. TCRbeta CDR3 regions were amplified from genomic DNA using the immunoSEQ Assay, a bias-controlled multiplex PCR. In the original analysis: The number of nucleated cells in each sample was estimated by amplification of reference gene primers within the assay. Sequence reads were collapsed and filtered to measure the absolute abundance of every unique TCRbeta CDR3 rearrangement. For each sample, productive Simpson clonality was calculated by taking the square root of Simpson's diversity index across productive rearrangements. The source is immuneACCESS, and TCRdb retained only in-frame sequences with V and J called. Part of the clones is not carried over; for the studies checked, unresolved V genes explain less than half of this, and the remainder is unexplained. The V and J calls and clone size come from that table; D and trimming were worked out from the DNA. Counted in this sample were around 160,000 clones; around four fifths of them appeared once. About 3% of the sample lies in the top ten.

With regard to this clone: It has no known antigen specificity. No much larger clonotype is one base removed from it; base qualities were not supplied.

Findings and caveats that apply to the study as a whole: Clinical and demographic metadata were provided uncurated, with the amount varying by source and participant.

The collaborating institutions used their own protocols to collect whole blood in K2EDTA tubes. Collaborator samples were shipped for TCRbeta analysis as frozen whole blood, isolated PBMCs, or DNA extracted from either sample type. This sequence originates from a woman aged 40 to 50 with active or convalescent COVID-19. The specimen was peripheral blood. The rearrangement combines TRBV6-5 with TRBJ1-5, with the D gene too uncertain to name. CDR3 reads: CASSPGGYSNQPQHF. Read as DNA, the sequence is TGTGCCAGCAGCCCCGGAGGTTATAGCAATCAGCCCCAGCATTTT.